This T cell receptor beta chain came from a study of blood T cell repertoires in COVID-19. Study overall: The origin of the acute and convalescent COVID-19 samples was the United States, Italy and Spain. Sample material is recorded as cDNA or gDNA derived from T cells, B-cell-depleted T cells, or PBMCs.

As processed by the authors: Nucleated cell number was recorded as an estimate derived from reference gene primer amplification. Here immunoSEQ multiplex PCR was the method, and the copy in TCRdb shows in-frame clones only, minus some. That table is the source of V, J and clone size, and D and trimming were worked out from the DNA. The data show a few hundred thousand clones, around 85% seen once. Germline CDR1 reads SQVTM; CDR2 reads ANQGSEA. There are 16 residues in the CDR3. Trimming at V came to 7 bases and at J to 4 bases, leaving 8 bases not matched to a gene. V gene TRBV29-1 combines with J gene TRBJ2-2, with 14 positions matching TRBD2. The receptor was isolated from a woman between 18 and 29 years old with acute or convalescent COVID-19. What was sequenced was peripheral blood. Here the CDR3 DNA reads TGCAGCGCCGTGACTAGCGGGAGGGATGGCACCGGGGAGCTGTTTTTT. The encoded protein is CSAVTSGRDGTGELFF.